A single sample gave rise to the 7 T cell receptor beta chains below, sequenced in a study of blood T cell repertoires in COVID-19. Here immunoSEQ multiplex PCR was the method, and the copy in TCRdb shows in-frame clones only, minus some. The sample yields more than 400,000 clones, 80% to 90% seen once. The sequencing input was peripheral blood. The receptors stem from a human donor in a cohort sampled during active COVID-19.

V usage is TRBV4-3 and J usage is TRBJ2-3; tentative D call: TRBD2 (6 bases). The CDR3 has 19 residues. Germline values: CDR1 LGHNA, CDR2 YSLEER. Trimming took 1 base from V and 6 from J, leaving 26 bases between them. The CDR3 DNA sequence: TGCGCCAGCAGCCAAGGTGATAGTAGCGGATCCCTCTTCGAGGATACGCAGTATTTT. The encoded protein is CASSQGDSSGSLFEDTQYF.

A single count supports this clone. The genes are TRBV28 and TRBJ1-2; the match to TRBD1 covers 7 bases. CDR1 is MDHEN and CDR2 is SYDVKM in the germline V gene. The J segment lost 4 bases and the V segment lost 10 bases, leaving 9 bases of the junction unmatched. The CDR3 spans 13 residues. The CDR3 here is CATFFRGAYGYTF. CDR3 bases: TGTGCCACTTTTTTCAGGGGGGCCTATGGCTACACCTTC.

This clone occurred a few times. The CDR3 region has the DNA TGTGCCAGCAGCTTCCTCCGGGACAGGTACAATGAGCAGTTCTTC. It codes for CASSFLRDRYNEQFF. This chain joins TRBV7-2 and TRBJ2-1; 8 nucleotides match TRBD1. Unmatched junction bases numbered 5, after V lost 3 bases and J lost 4 bases. CDR1 and CDR2 from the germline V gene are SGHTA and FQGNSA. The CDR3 length is 15 residues.

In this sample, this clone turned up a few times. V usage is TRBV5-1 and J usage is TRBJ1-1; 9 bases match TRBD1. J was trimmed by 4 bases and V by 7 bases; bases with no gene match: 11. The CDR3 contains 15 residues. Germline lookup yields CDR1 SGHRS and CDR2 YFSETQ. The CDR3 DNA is TGCGCCAGCCAAACAGACCCGGGACAGGGCACTGAAGCTTTCTTT. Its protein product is CASQTDPGQGTEAFF.

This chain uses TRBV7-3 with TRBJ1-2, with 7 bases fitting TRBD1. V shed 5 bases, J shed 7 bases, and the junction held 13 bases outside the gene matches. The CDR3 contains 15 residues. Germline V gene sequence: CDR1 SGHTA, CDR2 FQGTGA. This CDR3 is CASSPQHRGRSGYTF. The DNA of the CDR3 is TGTGCCAGCAGCCCACAGCACAGGGGAAGGTCTGGCTACACCTTC.

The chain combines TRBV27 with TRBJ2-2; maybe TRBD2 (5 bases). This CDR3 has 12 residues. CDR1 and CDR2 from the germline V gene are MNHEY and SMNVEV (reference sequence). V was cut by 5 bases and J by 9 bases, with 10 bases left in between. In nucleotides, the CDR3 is TGTGCCAGCAGTGAACTAGGGCGGGAGCTGTTTTTT. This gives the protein CASSELGRELFF.

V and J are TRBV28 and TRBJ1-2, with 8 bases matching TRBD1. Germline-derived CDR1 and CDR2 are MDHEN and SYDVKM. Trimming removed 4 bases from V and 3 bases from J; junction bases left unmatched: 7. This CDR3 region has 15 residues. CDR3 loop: CASSSWGTGYYGYTF. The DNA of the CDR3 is TGTGCCAGCAGTTCCTGGGGGACAGGCTACTATGGCTACACCTTC.